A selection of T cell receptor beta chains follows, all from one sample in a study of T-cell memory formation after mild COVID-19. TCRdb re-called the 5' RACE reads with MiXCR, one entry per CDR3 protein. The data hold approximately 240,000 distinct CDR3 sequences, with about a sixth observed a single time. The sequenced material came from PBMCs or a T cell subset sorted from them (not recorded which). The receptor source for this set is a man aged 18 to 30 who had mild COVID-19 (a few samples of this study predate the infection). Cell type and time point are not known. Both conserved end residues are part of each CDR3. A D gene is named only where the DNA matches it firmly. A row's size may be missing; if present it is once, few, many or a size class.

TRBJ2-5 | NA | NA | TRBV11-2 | TGTGCCAGCAGCTTAGAGTGGGGGACTGGAGGGACCCAGTACTTC | CASSLEWGTGGTQYF
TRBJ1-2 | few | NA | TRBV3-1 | TGTGCCAGCAGCTGGGCAGAAGGCTACACCTTC | CASSWAEGYTF
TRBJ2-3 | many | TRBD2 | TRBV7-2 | TGTGCCAGCAGCTTAGCCATTTCAACTAGCGGCACTCATACGCAGTATTTT | CASSLAISTSGTHTQYF
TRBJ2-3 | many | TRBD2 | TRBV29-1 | TGCAGCGTGGGTAGACTAGCGGCGGATACGCAGTATTTT | CSVGRLAADTQYF
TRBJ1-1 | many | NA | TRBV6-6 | TGTGCCAGCAGGTACGGCGACATGAACACTGAAGCTTTCTTT | CASRYGDMNTEAFF
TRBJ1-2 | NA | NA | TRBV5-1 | TGCGCCAGCAGCTTGGGACAGGTCCAGAACTATGGCTACACCTTC | CASSLGQVQNYGYTF
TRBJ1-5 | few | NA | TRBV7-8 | TGTGCCACCTGTCAGGGGAACAATCAGCCCCAGCATTTT | CATCQGNNQPQHF
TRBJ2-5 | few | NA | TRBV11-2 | TGTGCCAGCAGACGTTGGCAGGGTCTTTTAGAGACCCAGTACTTC | CASRRWQGLLETQYF
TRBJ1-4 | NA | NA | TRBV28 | TGTGCCAGCAGCTTTGGAGGGGAGAAACTGTTTTTT | CASSFGGEKLFF
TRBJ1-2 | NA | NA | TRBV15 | TGTGCCACCAGCAGAGATCCGAGCCTGGGGTATGGCTACACCTTC | CATSRDPSLGYGYTF
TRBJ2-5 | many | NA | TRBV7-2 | TGTGCCAGCAGCTTAGAGGGCCCCAAGGGGACCCAGTACTTC | CASSLEGPKGTQYF
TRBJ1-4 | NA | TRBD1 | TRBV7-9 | TGTGCCAGCAGCTACACAGGGGTATGGGATGAAAAACTGTTTTTT | CASSYTGVWDEKLFF
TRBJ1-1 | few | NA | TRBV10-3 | TGTGCCATCAGTGAGTCGGGGGGGCTCGAAGAAGCTTTCTTT | CAISESGGLEEAFF
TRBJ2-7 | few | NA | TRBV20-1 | TGCAGTGCCGCGGGCGGATCCTACGAGCAGTACTTC | CSAAGGSYEQYF
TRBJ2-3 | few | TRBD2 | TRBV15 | TGTGCCACCAGCCTACGGACTAGCGGGGGTAGAGATACGCAGTATTTT | CATSLRTSGGRDTQYF
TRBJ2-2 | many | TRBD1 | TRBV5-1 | TGCGCCAGCAGCCAGGGACAGGATACCGGGGAGCTGTTTTTT | CASSQGQDTGELFF
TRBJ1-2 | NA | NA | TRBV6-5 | TGTGCCAGCAGCTCCATTTCAGGTGGCTACACCTTC | CASSSISGGYTF
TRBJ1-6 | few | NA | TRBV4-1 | TGCGCCAGCAGCCAAGTTTTGGTTATTAATCCCCCCCTCCACTTT | CASSQVLVINPPLHF
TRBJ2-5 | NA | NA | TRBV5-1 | TGCGCCAGCAGCGGGGGACTCGAAGAGACCCAGTACTTC | CASSGGLEETQYF
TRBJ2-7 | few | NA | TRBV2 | TGTGCCAGCAGTGCGTGGAGCGACGAGCAGTACTTC | CASSAWSDEQYF
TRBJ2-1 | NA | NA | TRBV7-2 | TGTGCCAGCAGCGAACTAGCCCCCTACAATGAGCAGTTCTTC | CASSELAPYNEQFF
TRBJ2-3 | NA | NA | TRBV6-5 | TGTGCCAGCAGTTATCTGGGTCCCTCTAGCACAGATACGCAGTATTTT | CASSYLGPSSTDTQYF
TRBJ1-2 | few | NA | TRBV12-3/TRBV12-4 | TGTGCCAGCAGTTTACTAGGACCAGGTGGCTACACCTTC | CASSLLGPGGYTF
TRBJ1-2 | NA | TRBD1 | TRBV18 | TGTGCCAGCTCACCTAATGGACAGGGTGGAGGCTACACCTTC | CASSPNGQGGGYTF
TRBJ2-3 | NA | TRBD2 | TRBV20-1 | TGCAGTGCCACTACCGGGACTAGCGGGGATACGCAGTATTTT | CSATTGTSGDTQYF
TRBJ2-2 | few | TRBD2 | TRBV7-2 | TGTGCCAGCAGCCCTCTAGCGGGGTATACCGGGGAGCTGTTTTTT | CASSPLAGYTGELFF
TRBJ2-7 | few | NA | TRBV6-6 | TGTGCCAGCAGCCGACAATACGAGCAGTACTTC | CASSRQYEQYF
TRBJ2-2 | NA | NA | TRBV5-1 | TGCGCCAGCAGCTTGGCCCGGGGGAACGGGGAGCTGTTTTTT | CASSLARGNGELFF
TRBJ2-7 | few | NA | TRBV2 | TGTGCCAGCAGTGACCCCCTGGGTGAGCAGTACTTC | CASSDPLGEQYF
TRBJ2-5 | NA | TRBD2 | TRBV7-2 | TGTGCCTCCTGTTCCCAGCGGGGCCAAGAGACCCAGTACTTC | CASCSQRGQETQYF
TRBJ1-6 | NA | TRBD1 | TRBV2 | TGTGCCAGCACCATACCGGGACAGGCATCACCCCTCCACTTT | CASTIPGQASPLHF
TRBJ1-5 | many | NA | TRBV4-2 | TGTGCCAGCAGCCATAGTCGGGCAGGGCGCAATCAGCCCCAGCATTTT | CASSHSRAGRNQPQHF
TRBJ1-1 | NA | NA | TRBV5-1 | TGCGCCAGCAGTAAACAGACGAACACTGAAGCTTTCTTT | CASSKQTNTEAFF
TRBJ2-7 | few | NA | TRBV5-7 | TGTGCCAGCAGCCTGGGGGGTACCTACGAGCAGTACTTC | CASSLGGTYEQYF
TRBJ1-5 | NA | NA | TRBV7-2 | TGTGCCAGCAGCTCCGTCTTGGGCAATCAGCCCCAGCATTTT | CASSSVLGNQPQHF
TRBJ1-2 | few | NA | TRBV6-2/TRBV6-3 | TGTGCCAGCAGTTCTTCCGGGCACTCCTATGGCTACACCTTC | CASSSSGHSYGYTF
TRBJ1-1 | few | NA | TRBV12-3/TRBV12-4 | TGTGCCAGCAGTTTAGGGGCCTTTGAAGCTTTCTTT | CASSLGAFEAFF
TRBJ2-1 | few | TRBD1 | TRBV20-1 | TGCAGTGCCCTCAATTCAGGGGGCGCAAATGAGCAGTTCTTC | CSALNSGGANEQFF
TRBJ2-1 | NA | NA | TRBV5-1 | TGCGCCAGCAGCGCGACTTTTGGTGAGCAGTTCTTC | CASSATFGEQFF
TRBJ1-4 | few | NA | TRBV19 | TGTGCCAGTAGTTTTCTCCTACAGCCACTGTTTTTT | CASSFLLQPLFF
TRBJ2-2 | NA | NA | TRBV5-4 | TGTGCCACCAAGTCGGGGGAGCGCAACACCGGGGAGCTGTTTTTT | CATKSGERNTGELFF
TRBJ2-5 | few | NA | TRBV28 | TGTGCCAGCAGTTTATTCCAGTTTACCGGGACAAAGAGCGAGACCCAGTACTTC | CASSLFQFTGTKSETQYF
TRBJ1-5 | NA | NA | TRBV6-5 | TGTGCCAGCAGTTACTCCTACATGGCGAAAGAGCCCCAGCATTTT | CASSYSYMAKEPQHF
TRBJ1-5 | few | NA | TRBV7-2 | TGTGCCAGCAGCTTAGTCCCGAATAGCAATCAGCCCCAGCATTTT | CASSLVPNSNQPQHF
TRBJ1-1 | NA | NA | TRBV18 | TGTGCCAGCTCACCGGACATTCACGGGAACACTGAAGCTTTCTTT | CASSPDIHGNTEAFF
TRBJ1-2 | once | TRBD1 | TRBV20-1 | TGCAGTGCCAATTCGGGCGACAGGGAAAATGGCTACACCTTC | CSANSGDRENGYTF
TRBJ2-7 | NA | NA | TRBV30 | TGTGCCTGGAGGGCCGACGGAAGCTCCTACGAGCAGTACTTC | CAWRADGSSYEQYF
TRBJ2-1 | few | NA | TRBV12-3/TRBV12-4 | TGTGCCAGCAGTTTAGGCTCAAGGAGCTCCTACAATGAGCAGTTCTTC | CASSLGSRSSYNEQFF
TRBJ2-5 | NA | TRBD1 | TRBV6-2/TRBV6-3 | TGTGCCAGCAGTTACTGGACAGGGGGCGCGGAGACCCAGTACTTC | CASSYWTGGAETQYF
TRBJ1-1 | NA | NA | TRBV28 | TGTGCCAGCAGCCTACAAGGGACTGAAGCTTTCTTT | CASSLQGTEAFF
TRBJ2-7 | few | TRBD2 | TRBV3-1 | TGTGCCAGCAGCCTCCGACTAGCGGGGGCCTACGAGCAGTACTTC | CASSLRLAGAYEQYF
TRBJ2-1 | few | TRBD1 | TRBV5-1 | TGCGCCAGCGGGACACAGGGGGTTGCCGCTAATGAGCAGTTCTTC | CASGTQGVAANEQFF
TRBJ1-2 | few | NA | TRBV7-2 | TGTGCCAGCAGCTTATCAGAGGGACCCTATGGCTACACCTTC | CASSLSEGPYGYTF
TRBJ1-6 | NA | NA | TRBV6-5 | TGTGCCAGCAGTTACGGGAGGTTAGGGGGTTCACCCCTCCACTTT | CASSYGRLGGSPLHF
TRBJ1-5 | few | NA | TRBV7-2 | TGTGCCAGCAGCCGAGCAGGGATACATCAGCCCCAGCATTTT | CASSRAGIHQPQHF